The source of this T cell receptor beta chain is a study of blood T cells in healthy people across ages. On this clonotype itself: What it recognizes is unknown.

Germline lookup yields CDR1 MNHEY and CDR2 SVGAGI. V lost 3 bases to trimming and J lost 5 bases, with 10 bases between them. The CDR3 covers 13 residues. Together with a sample-barcoded 5' primer, a J-beta primer mix was included in a second PCR lasting roughly 6 to 12 cycles. MiXCR, applied by TCRdb to the 5' RACE reads, yields one record per CDR3 protein. The sample records 1.5 million to 2 million distinct CDR3 sequences, approximately 39% being singletons. Broader study findings: Strong correlation was found linking TCR beta diversity to naive T cell percentage.

The origin of this receptor is a human donor in good health. Sequencing used blood. This chain links TRBV6-5 with TRBJ1-1; D is unresolved. CDR3: CASSYSKVTEAFF. CDR3 coding DNA: TGTGCCAGCAGTTATTCGAAGGTGACTGAAGCTTTCTTT.